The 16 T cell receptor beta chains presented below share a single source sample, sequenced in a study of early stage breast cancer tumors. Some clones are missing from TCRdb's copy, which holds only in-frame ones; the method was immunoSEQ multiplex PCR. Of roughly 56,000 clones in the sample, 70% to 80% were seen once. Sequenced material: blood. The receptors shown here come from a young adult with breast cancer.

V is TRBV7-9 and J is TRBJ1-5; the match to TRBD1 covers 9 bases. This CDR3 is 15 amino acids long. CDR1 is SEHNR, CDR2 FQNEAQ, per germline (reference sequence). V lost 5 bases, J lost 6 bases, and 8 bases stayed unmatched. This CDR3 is CASSRDREESQPQHF. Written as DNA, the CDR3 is TGTGCCAGCAGCCGGGACAGGGAAGAGTCTCAGCCCCAGCATTTT.

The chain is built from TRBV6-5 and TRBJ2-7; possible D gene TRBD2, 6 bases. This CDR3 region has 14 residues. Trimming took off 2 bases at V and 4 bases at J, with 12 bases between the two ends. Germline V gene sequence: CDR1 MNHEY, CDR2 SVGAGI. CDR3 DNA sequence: TGTGCCAGCAGTTACGGGGCAGGGAGGTACGAGCAGTACTTC. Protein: CASSYGAGRYEQYF.

The CDR3 DNA reads as TGTGCCAGCAGCGTACTACAGGGGGGCACAGATACGCAGTATTTT. Translation: CASSVLQGGTDTQYF. The V and J genes are TRBV9 and TRBJ2-3; 8 bases line up with TRBD1. J lost 1 base, V lost 1 base, and 2 bases had no gene match. Germline assignment: CDR1 SGDLS and CDR2 YYNGEE. The CDR3 runs to 15 residues.

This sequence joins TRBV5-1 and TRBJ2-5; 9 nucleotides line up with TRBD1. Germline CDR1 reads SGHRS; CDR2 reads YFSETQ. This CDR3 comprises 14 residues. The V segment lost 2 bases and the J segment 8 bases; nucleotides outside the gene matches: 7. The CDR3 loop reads CASSFTGGAGTQYF. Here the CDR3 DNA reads TGCGCCAGCAGCTTTACAGGGGGCGCAGGAACCCAGTACTTC.

CDR3 residues: CASSVAGVVGTEAFF. In DNA, the CDR3 is TGTGCCAGCAGTGTGGCGGGGGTGGTCGGCACTGAAGCTTTCTTT. The genes are TRBV25-1 and TRBJ1-1, with D tentatively TRBD1 (5 bases). The CDR3 is made up of 15 amino acids. Per the germline V gene, CDR1 is MGHDK and CDR2 is SYGVNS. V was trimmed by 4 bases and J by 4 bases, leaving 16 bases between them.

This CDR3 reads CASSVLPYNEQFF. The CDR3 DNA sequence: TGTGCCAGCAGTGTTCTCCCCTACAATGAGCAGTTCTTC. The genes are TRBV6-1 and TRBJ2-1; no clear D. V gave up 4 bases and J gave up 2 bases, with 6 bases separating them. Germline V gene sequence: CDR1 MNHNS, CDR2 SASEGT. The CDR3 covers 13 residues.

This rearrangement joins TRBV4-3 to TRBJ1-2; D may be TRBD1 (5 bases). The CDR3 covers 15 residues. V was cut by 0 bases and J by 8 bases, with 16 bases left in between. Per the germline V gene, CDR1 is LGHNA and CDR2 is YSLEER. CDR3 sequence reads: CASSQDHTGRIGYTF. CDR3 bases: TGCGCCAGCAGCCAAGATCACACAGGAAGGATCGGCTACACCTTC.

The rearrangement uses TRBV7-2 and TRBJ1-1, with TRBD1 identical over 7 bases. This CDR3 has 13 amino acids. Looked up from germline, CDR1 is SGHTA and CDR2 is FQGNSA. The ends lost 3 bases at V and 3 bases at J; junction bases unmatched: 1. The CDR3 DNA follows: TGTGCCAGCAGCTTGGGACAGCACACTGAAGCTTTCTTT. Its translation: CASSLGQHTEAFF.

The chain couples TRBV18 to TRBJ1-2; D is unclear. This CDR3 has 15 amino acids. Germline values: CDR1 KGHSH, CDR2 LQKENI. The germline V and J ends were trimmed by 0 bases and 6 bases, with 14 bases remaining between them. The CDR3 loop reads CASSPPGREGDGYTF. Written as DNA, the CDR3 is TGTGCCAGCTCACCACCGGGTAGGGAGGGAGATGGCTACACCTTC. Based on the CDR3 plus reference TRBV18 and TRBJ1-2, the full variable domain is NAGVMQNPRHLVRRRGQEARLRCSPMKGHSHVYWYRQLPEEGLKFMVYLQKENIIDESGMPKERFSAEFPKEGPSILRIQQVVRGDSAAYFCASSPPGREGDGYTFGSGTRLTVV.

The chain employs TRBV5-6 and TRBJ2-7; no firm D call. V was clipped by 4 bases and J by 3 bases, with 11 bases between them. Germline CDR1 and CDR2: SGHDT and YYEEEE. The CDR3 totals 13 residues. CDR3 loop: CASSPPVGYEQYF. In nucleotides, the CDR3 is TGTGCCAGCAGCCCCCCTGTCGGCTACGAGCAGTACTTC.

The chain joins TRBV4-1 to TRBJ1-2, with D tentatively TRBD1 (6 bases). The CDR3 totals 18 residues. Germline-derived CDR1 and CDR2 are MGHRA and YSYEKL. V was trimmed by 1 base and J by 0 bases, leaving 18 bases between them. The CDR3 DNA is TGCGCCAGCAGCCAAGTGGGCCGGGCGGGACACTCTAACTATGGCTACACCTTC. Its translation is CASSQVGRAGHSNYGYTF.

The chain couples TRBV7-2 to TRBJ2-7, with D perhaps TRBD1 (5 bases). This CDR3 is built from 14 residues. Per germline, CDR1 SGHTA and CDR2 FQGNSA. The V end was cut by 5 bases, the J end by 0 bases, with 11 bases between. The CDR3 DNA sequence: TGTGCCAGCAGCCCCGCAGGGTTCTCCTACGAGCAGTACTTC. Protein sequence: CASSPAGFSYEQYF.

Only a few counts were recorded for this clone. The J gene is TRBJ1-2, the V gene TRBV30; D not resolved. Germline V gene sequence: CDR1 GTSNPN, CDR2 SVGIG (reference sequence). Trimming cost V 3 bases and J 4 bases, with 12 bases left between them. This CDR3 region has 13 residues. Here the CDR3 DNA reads TGTGCCTGGAGCGACCGGCTAATCTATGGCTACACCTTC. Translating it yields CAWSDRLIYGYTF.

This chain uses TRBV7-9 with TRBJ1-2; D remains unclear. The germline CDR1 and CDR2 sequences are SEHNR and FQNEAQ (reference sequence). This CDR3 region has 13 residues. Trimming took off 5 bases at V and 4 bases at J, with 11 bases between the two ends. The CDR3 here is CASSLAEGYGYTF. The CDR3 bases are TGTGCCAGCAGCCTTGCTGAGGGCTATGGCTACACCTTC. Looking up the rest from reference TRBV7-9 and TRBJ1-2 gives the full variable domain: DTGVSQNPRHKITKRGQNVTFRCDPISEHNRLYWYRQTLGQGPEFLTYFQNEAQLEKSRLLSDRFSAERPKGSFSTLEIQRTEQGDSAMYLCASSLAEGYGYTFGSGTRLTVV.

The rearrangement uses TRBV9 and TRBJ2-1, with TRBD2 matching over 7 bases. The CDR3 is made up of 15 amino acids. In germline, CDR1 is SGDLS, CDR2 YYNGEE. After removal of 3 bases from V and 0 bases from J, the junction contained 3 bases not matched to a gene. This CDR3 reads CASSGGGTSYNEQFF. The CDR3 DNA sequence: TGTGCCAGCAGCGGGGGAGGGACCTCCTACAATGAGCAGTTCTTC.

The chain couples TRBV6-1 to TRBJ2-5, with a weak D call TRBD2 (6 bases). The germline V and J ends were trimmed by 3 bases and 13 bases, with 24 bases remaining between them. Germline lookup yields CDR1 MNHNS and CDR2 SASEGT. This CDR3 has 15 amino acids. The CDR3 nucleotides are TGTGCCAGCAGTGATAGGGAGCCGGGAGTGCGGGATGGGTACTTC. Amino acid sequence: CASSDREPGVRDGYF.